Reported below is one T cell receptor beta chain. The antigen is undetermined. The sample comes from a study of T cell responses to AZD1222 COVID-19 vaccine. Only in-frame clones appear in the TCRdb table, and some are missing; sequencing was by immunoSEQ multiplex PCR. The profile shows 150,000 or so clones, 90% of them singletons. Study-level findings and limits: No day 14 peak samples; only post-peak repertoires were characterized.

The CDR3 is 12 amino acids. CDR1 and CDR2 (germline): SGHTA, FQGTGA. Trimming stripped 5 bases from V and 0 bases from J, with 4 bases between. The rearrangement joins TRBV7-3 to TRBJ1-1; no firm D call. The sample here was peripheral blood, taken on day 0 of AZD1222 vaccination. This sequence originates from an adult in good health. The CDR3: CASSLLNTEAFF. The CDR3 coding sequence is TGTGCCAGCAGCCTCTTGAACACTGAAGCTTTCTTT. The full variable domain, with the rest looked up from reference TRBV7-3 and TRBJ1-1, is GAGVSQTPSNKVTEKGKYVELRCDPISGHTALYWYRQSLGQGPEFLIYFQGTGAADDSGLPNDRFFAVRPEGSVSTLKIQRTERGDSAVYLCASSLLNTEAFFGQGTRLTVV.